This TCR beta chain emerged from a study of blood T cell repertoires in COVID-19. As for the study in general: COVID-19 samples, acute and convalescent, were from the United States, Italy and Spain. T cells, B-cell-depleted T cells, or PBMCs supplied cDNA or gDNA.

The CDR3 sequence is 13 residues long. The V gene's germline CDR1 is SEHNR and CDR2 FQNEAQ (reference sequence). Trimming took off 6 bases at V and 5 bases at J, with 14 bases between the two ends. Original analysis: Reference gene primers were amplified, and this amplification served to estimate nucleated cell counts. The protocol was immunoSEQ multiplex PCR, while the TCRdb copy is restricted to in-frame clones and leaves out a portion. V, J and clone size are those of that table, while D and trimming were read from the DNA. Altogether 51,000 or so clones are present, 85% to 90% being singletons, with the ten largest covering roughly 13%.

The receptor's source is a man at least 80 years old with acute or convalescent COVID-19. Input material: peripheral blood. J is TRBJ2-7 and V is TRBV7-9; D ambiguous. CDR3 sequence (DNA): TGTGCCAGCAGAGGCGGCCCCAGCGACGAGCAGTACTTC. Translation: CASRGGPSDEQYF.